This T cell receptor beta chain was identified in a study of cytomegalovirus exposure and HLA in healthy donors. V gave up 8 bases and J gave up 2 bases, with 7 bases separating them. This CDR3 is built from 12 residues. Germline V lookup: CDR1 MGHDK, CDR2 SYGVNS. Separate from the 666-subject first cohort was the approximately 120-subject validation cohort, to which the donors belonged. Only a few counts were recorded for this clone. Its antigen is still unknown. Profiling relied on immunoSEQ multiplex PCR, and the TCRdb table lists in-frame clones only, not all of them. The data contain around 250,000 clones, roughly 89% of them singletons. Study-wide points: The investigators catalogued 150 to 200 TCR beta chains as cytomegalovirus-associated. Reports credit the classifier with highly specific, highly sensitive diagnosis of cytomegalovirus status.

The sequencing input was PBMCs. The receptor comes from a woman between 18 and 29 years old in good health and CMV-seronegative. This chain uses TRBV25-1 with TRBJ1-5, with D maybe TRBD1 (5 bases). The CDR3 region is CASGHGNQPQHF. The CDR3 nucleotides are TGTGCCAGCGGACACGGCAATCAGCCCCAGCATTTT.